The rows below give T cell receptor beta chains drawn from one sample of a study of blood T cells in healthy people across ages. TCRdb reprocessed the 5' RACE reads via MiXCR and lists one record per CDR3 protein. The table records some 1,800,000 distinct CDR3 sequences, about two fifths of them present only once. Sequences were obtained from blood. The receptors stem from a human donor in good health. The conserved cysteine and the conserved F or W are not part of the CDR3 here. D genes are given only for firm matches. Clone size, where shown, is once, few, many, or a class for clones that have expanded.

j_gene: TRBJ2-7
abundance: NA
d_gene: NA
v_gene: TRBV11-3
CDR3aa: ASSLDGGEASQY

j_gene: TRBJ2-7
abundance: NA
d_gene: NA
v_gene: TRBV20-1
CDR3aa: SARDLDRGLQYEQY

j_gene: TRBJ2-3
abundance: NA
d_gene: TRBD2
v_gene: TRBV5-1
CDR3aa: ASSLFPTSGGYTDTQY

j_gene: TRBJ2-1
abundance: NA
d_gene: TRBD2
v_gene: TRBV7-2
CDR3aa: ASSYTSSGYNEQF

j_gene: TRBJ1-1
abundance: NA
d_gene: TRBD1
v_gene: TRBV5-4
CDR3aa: ASSPGGRAAEAF

j_gene: NA
abundance: NA
d_gene: NA
v_gene: TRBV29-1
CDR3aa: SAKGGRESSYEQF

j_gene: TRBJ2-3
abundance: few
d_gene: NA
v_gene: TRBV6-2/TRBV6-3
CDR3aa: ASRGPATDTQY

j_gene: TRBJ1-5
abundance: once
d_gene: NA
v_gene: TRBV5-4
CDR3aa: ASSLAFLQPQH

j_gene: NA
abundance: NA
d_gene: NA
v_gene: TRBV2
CDR3aa: ASSIQYNEQY

j_gene: TRBJ2-5
abundance: few
d_gene: NA
v_gene: TRBV13
CDR3aa: ASSSGPETQY